The sequence of this TCR beta chain was determined in a study of CDR3 diversity in severe acne (dated by TCRdb to the late 2010s). Reading from cysteine to phenylalanine, the CDR3 counts 14 amino acids. Only CDR3 DNA remains: 42 bases, in frame from the first base. V is reduced by 2 bases and J by 1 base, leaving a spacing of 5 bases between them. Looking up the germline V gene (reference sequence) yields CDR1 LNHNV and CDR2 YYDKDF. This clonotype occurred many times. Its target antigen remains unknown. No quality values exist for individual bases; no much larger clone is one base distant. The receptor library was made with PCR. The sequencing machine was an Illumina HiSeq 2000. TCRdb handled the public reads itself, with Q25 trimming in fastp and clone calling in MiXCR, and kept productive beta chains. Under each unique CDR3 protein, matching rows form one entry showing the most common genes and DNA. This sample comprises over 70,000 distinct CDR3 sequences, around 53% of them detected only once. In total, the top ten clones hold roughly 13% of the sample.

The sample taken for sequencing was blood. The V and J genes are TRBV15 and TRBJ2-2, and possibly TRBD1, on 5 matching bases. The receptor was isolated from a male donor in good health, without acne. The DNA is TGTGCCACCAGCAGACAGGGGAACACCGGGGAGCTGTTTTTT. Translated, this gives CATSRQGNTGELFF.